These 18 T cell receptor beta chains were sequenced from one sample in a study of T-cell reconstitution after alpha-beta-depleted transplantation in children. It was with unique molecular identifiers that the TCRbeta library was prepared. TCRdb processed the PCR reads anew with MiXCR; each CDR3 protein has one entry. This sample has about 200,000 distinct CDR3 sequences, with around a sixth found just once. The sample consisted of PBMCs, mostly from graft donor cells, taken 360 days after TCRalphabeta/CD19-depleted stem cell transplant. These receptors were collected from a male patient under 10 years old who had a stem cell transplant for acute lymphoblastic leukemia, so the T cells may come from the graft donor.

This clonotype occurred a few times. CDR3 protein: CSARGRNNEQFF. DNA for the CDR3: TGCAGTGCTAGAGGACGGAACAATGAGCAGTTCTTC. The V gene is TRBV20-1, the J gene TRBJ2-1; D is ambiguous. Germline V gene sequence: CDR1 DFQATT, CDR2 SNEGSKA (reference sequence). CDR3 length equals 12 residues. Trimming pared 1 base from V and 5 bases from J, leaving 6 bases between.

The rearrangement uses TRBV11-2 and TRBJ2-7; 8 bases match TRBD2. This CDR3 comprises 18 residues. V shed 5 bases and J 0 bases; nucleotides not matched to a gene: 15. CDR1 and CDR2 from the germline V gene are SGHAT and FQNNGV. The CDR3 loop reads CASSTGTSATLLSYEQYF. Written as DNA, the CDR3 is TGTGCCAGCAGCACTGGGACTAGTGCTACACTTCTCTCCTACGAGCAGTACTTC.

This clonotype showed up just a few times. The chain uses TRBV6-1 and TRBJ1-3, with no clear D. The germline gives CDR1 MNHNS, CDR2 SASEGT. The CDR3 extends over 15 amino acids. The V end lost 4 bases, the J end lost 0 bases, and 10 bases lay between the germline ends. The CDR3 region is CASSGTVNSGNTIYF. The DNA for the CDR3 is TGTGCCAGCAGTGGGACGGTGAACTCTGGAAACACCATATATTTT.

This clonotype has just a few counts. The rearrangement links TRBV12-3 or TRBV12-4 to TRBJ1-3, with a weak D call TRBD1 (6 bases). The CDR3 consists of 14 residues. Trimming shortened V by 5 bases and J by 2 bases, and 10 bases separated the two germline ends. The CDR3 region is CASSPQGTGNTIYF. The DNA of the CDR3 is TGTGCCAGCAGTCCACAGGGAACTGGAAACACCATATATTTT.

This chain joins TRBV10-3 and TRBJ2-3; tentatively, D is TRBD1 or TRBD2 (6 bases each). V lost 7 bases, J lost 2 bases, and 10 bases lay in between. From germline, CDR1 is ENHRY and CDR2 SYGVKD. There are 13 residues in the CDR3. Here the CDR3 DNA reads TGTGCCATCACTCCGGGGGCCACAGATACGCAGTATTTT. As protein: CAITPGATDTQYF.

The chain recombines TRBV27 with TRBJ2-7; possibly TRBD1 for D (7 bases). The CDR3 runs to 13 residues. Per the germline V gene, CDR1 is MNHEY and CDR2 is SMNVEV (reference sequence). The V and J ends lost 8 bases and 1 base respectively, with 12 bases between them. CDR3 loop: CASGTAGSYEQYF. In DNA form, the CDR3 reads TGTGCCAGCGGGACAGCGGGTTCCTACGAGCAGTACTTC.

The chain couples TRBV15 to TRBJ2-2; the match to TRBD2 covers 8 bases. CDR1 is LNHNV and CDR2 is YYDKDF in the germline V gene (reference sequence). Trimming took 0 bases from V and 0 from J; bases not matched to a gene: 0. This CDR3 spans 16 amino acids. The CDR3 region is CATSRELAANTGELFF. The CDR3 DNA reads TGTGCCACCAGCAGAGAACTAGCGGCGAACACCGGGGAGCTGTTTTTT.

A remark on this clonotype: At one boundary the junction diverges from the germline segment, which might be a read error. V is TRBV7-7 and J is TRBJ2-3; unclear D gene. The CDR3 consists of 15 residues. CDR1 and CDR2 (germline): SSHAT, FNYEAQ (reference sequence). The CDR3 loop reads CASSLVGLAGDTQYF. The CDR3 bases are TGTGCTAGCAGCTTAGTTGGATTAGCCGGAGATACGCAGTATTTT. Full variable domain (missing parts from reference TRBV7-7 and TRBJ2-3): GAGVSQSPRYKVTKRGQDVTLRCDPISSHATLYWYQQALGQGPEFLTYFNYEAQPDKSGLPSDRFSAERPEGSISTLTIQRTEQRDSAMYRCASSLVGLAGDTQYFGPGTRLTVL.

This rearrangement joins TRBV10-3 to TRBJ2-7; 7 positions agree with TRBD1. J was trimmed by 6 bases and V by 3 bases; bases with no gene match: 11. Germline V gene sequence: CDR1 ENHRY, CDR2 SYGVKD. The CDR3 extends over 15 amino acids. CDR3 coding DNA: TGTGCCATCAGTGAAGCCTCCGGGACAGTCAGCGAGCAGTACTTC. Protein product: CAISEASGTVSEQYF.

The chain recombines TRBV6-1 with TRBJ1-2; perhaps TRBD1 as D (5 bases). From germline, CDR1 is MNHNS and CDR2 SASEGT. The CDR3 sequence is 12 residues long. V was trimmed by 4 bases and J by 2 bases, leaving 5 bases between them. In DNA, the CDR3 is TGTGCCAGCAGTGGACAGAACTATGGCTACACCTTC. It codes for CASSGQNYGYTF.

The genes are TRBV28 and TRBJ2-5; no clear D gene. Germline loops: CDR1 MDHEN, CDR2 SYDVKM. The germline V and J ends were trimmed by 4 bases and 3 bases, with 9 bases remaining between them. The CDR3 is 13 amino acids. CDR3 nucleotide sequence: TGTGCCAGCAGTTCGGCAGAGAAAGAGACCCAGTACTTC. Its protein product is CASSSAEKETQYF.

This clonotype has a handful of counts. CDR3 sequence: CASSRGNQETQYF. In DNA, the CDR3 is TGTGCCAGCAGCCGAGGCAACCAAGAGACCCAGTACTTC. J is TRBJ2-5 and V is TRBV7-3; D is unresolved. Germline V gene sequence: CDR1 SGHTA, CDR2 FQGTGA. The CDR3 totals 13 residues. Trimming removed 5 bases at V and 0 bases at J, with 7 bases between.

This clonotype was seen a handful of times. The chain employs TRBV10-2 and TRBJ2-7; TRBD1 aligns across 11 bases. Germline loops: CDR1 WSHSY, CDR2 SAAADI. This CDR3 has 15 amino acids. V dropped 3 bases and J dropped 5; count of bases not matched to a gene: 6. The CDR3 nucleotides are TGCGCCAGCAGTGACAGGGACAGGGGGTCCCACGAGCAGTACTTC. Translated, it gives CASSDRDRGSHEQYF.

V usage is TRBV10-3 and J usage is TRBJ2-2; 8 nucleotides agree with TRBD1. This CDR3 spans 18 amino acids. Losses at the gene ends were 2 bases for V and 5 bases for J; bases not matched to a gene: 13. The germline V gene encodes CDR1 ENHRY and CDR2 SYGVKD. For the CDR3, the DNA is TGTGCCATCAGTGAGCCGAGAGACAGGGGAATAGGAACCGGGGAGCTGTTTTTT. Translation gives CAISEPRDRGIGTGELFF.

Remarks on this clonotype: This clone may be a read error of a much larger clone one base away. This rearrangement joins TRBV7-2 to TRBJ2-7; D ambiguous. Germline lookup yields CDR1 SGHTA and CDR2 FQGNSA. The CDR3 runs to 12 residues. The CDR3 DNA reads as TGTGCCAGCAGCCGTACCTCCTACGGGCAGTACTTC. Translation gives CASSRTSYGQYF.

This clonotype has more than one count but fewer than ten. CDR3 loop: CASSLPSSYEQYF. In DNA, the CDR3 is TGTGCCAGCAGCTTGCCGAGCTCCTACGAGCAGTACTTC. This chain links TRBV5-5 with TRBJ2-7; no clear D gene. The CDR3 spans 13 residues. V lost 1 base to trimming and J lost 0 bases, with 5 bases between them. In germline, CDR1 is SGHKS, CDR2 YYEKEE (reference sequence). Full variable domain (outside the CDR3, taken from reference TRBV5-5 and TRBJ2-7): DAGVTQSPTHLIKTRGQQVTLRCSPISGHKSVSWYQQVLGQGPQFIFQYYEKEERGRGNFPDRFSARQFPNYSSELNVNALLLGDSALYLCASSLPSSYEQYFGPGTRLTVT.

CDR3 sequence (DNA): TGCGCCAGCAGAAGGACCGGGGGTACCGGGGAGCTGTTTTTT. This translates into CASRRTGGTGELFF. The chain is built from TRBV4-3 and TRBJ2-2, with a possible D match to TRBD2 (6 bases). The length of the CDR3 is 14 residues. The germline V gene encodes CDR1 LGHNA and CDR2 YSLEER. V shed 6 bases and J shed 5 bases, with 13 bases lying between them.

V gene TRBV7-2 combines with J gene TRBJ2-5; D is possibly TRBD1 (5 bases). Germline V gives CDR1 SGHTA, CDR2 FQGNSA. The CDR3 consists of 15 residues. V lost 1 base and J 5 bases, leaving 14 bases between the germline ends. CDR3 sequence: CASSLGAGNTETQYF. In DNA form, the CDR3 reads TGTGCCAGCAGCTTAGGGGCAGGGAATACTGAGACCCAGTACTTC.